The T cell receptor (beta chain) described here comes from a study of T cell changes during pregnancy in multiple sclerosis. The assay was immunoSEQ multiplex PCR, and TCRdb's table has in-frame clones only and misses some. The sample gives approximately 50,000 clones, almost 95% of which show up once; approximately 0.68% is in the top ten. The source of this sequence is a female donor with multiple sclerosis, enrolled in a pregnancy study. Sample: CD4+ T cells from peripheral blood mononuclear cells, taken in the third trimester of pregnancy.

The CDR3: CAIRGTGEAGELFF. In nucleotides, the CDR3 is TGTGCCATCAGGGGGACAGGGGAAGCCGGGGAGCTGTTTTTT. V gene TRBV10-3 combines with J gene TRBJ2-2; TRBD1 aligns across 10 bases. The germline CDR1 and CDR2 sequences are ENHRY and SYGVKD. This CDR3 has 14 amino acids. Trimming cost V 6 bases and J 6 bases; bases outside gene matches: 4.